A single sample gave rise to the 28 T cell receptor beta chains below, sequenced in a study of identical twins. TCRdb ran MiXCR on the 5' RACE reads and lists one entry per CDR3 protein. The sample holds 260,000 or so distinct CDR3 sequences, about 7.5% seen once. The sample also formed part of further work on yellow fever vaccine responses in identical twins.

The specimen was CD8+ T cells sorted from blood. These receptors came from a woman between 18 and 30 years old in good health.

The sample holds many counts of this clonotype. The chain joins TRBV20-1 to TRBJ1-1, with D unresolved. The CDR3 runs 13 residues. The germline gives CDR1 DFQATT, CDR2 SNEGSKA (reference sequence). V gave up 5 bases and J gave up 0 bases, with 10 bases separating them. The CDR3 DNA follows: TGCAGTGCTGAAGACGGACTGAACACTGAAGCTTTCTTT. Protein sequence: CSAEDGLNTEAFF.

This clonotype was picked up many times. This chain links TRBV9 with TRBJ2-1, with TRBD2 matching 9 bases. Germline V lookup: CDR1 SGDLS, CDR2 YYNGEE. Losses at the gene ends were 4 bases for V and 2 bases for J; bases not matched to a gene: 1. The CDR3 runs 14 residues. The CDR3 reads CASSPSGTYNEQFF. The DNA for the CDR3 is TGTGCCAGCAGCCCTAGCGGGACCTACAATGAGCAGTTCTTC.

This clonotype was counted between two and nine times. The rearrangement links TRBV10-2 to TRBJ1-2, with 7 bases matching TRBD1. Germline V lookup: CDR1 WSHSY, CDR2 SAAADI. The CDR3 is 14 amino acids. The V and J ends lost 5 bases and 2 bases, in that order; junction bases with no gene match: 5. CDR3 DNA sequence: TGCGCCAGCAGTTACCCAGGGGGGAACTATGGCTACACCTTC. The encoded protein is CASSYPGGNYGYTF.

The chain has TRBV13 and TRBJ1-2, with D maybe TRBD1 (6 bases). This CDR3 is 13 amino acids long. The germline CDR1 and CDR2 sequences are PRHDT and FYEKMQ (reference sequence). The V end lost 3 bases, the J end lost 7 bases, and 12 bases lay between the germline ends. Written as DNA, the CDR3 is TGTGCCAGCAGCTTCTACAGGGAACTTGGCTACACCTTC. It encodes CASSFYRELGYTF.

This clonotype was counted many times. In DNA, the CDR3 is TGTGCCAGCAGTTTAATGATGGGACCAGCCACAGATACGCAGTATTTT. Its translation is CASSLMMGPATDTQYF. The chain links TRBV27 to TRBJ2-3, with D perhaps being TRBD1 or TRBD2 (5 bases each). CDR1 MNHEY and CDR2 SMNVEV come from the germline V gene (reference sequence). The CDR3 length is 16 residues. V shed 2 bases and J shed 2 bases, with 14 bases lying between them.

V is TRBV12-3 or TRBV12-4 and J is TRBJ2-3; TRBD2 agrees at 7 bases. The V segment lost 8 bases and the J segment 10 bases; nucleotides outside the gene matches: 12. There are 13 residues in the CDR3. The CDR3 DNA is TGTGCCAGCGGGGGGGGTTCCATAGAGTCGCAGTATTTT. Amino acid sequence: CASGGGSIESQYF.

V usage is TRBV19 and J usage is TRBJ2-2; TRBD1 aligns across 8 bases. CDR3 length: 17 residues. The ends lost 5 bases at V and 4 bases at J; junction bases unmatched: 12. Germline V CDR1 and CDR2: LNHDA, SQIVND (reference sequence). The CDR3 coding sequence is TGTGCCAGTAGTTATACAGGGGGGTTCAGTGTCACCGGGGAGCTGTTTTTT. It codes for CASSYTGGFSVTGELFF.

The V call is TRBV12-3 or TRBV12-4, the J call TRBJ2-2; the D is unclear. This CDR3 contains 14 residues. Deletions cut 8 bases from V and 8 bases from J, with 18 bases between. CDR3 loop: CASGKGELGGELFF. The CDR3 DNA sequence: TGTGCCAGCGGAAAGGGCGAGCTTGGAGGGGAGCTGTTTTTT.

The chain joins TRBV5-5 to TRBJ2-2; D possibly matches TRBD1 or TRBD2 (5 bases each). Trimming took off 0 bases at V and 7 bases at J, with 7 bases between the two ends. CDR1 is SGHKS, CDR2 YYEKEE, per germline (reference sequence). This CDR3 region has 13 residues. The CDR3 DNA follows: TGTGCCAGCAGCTTGGGGGGGTTCGGGGAGCTGTTTTTT. The encoded protein is CASSLGGFGELFF. Full variable domain (outside the CDR3, taken from reference TRBV5-5 and TRBJ2-2): DAGVTQSPTHLIKTRGQQVTLRCSPISGHKSVSWYQQVLGQGPQFIFQYYEKEERGRGNFPDRFSARQFPNYSSELNVNALLLGDSALYLCASSLGGFGELFFGEGSRLTVL.

This clonotype was picked up many times. The chain carries TRBV7-8 and TRBJ1-1, with unresolved D. In germline, CDR1 is SGHVS, CDR2 FQNEAQ. The CDR3 is 14 amino acids. The ends were cut back, 5 bases at V and 0 bases at J, with 10 bases in the middle. The CDR3 loop reads CASSGRQVNTEAFF. The DNA for the CDR3 is TGTGCCAGCAGCGGACGGCAAGTGAACACTGAAGCTTTCTTT.

This chain joins TRBV14 and TRBJ2-2, with TRBD2 matching over 10 bases. The CDR3 sequence is 16 residues long. V shed 4 bases, J shed 4 bases, and the junction held 6 bases outside the gene matches. CDR1 and CDR2 (germline): SGHDN, FVKESK. CDR3 sequence: CASSPLAGAGTGELFF. Written as DNA, the CDR3 is TGTGCCAGCAGCCCCCTAGCGGGAGCGGGCACCGGGGAGCTGTTTTTT.

This clonotype has just a few counts. The chain uses TRBV7-9 and TRBJ1-2; D not resolved. The CDR3 is 12 residues long. Looked up from germline, CDR1 is SEHNR and CDR2 is FQNEAQ (reference sequence). Trimming stripped 5 bases from V and 1 base from J, with 5 bases between. The CDR3 protein is CASSGVNYGYTF. CDR3 nucleotide sequence: TGTGCCAGCAGCGGGGTTAACTATGGCTACACCTTC.

The gene calls are TRBV11-2 and TRBJ2-1, with D hard to call. Germline V gives CDR1 SGHAT, CDR2 FQNNGV. This CDR3 is built from 13 residues. Trimming removed 5 bases from V and 7 bases from J, with 12 bases in between. CDR3 in DNA: TGTGCCAGCAGCCCTACGCCCACTAATGAGCAGTTCTTC. Encoded protein: CASSPTPTNEQFF.

This clonotype occurred a few times. The chain recombines TRBV27 with TRBJ2-7, with 7 bases identical to TRBD2. CDR1 and CDR2 (germline): MNHEY, SMNVEV (reference sequence). J lost 2 bases, V lost 3 bases, and 4 bases had no gene match. The CDR3 runs 14 residues. This CDR3 is CASSFNGRTYEQYF. CDR3 coding DNA: TGTGCCAGCAGTTTTAACGGGAGGACCTACGAGCAGTACTTC.

This clonotype was picked up a small number of times. This rearrangement joins TRBV6-5 to TRBJ2-1, with D tentatively TRBD1 (5 bases). Trimming stripped 4 bases from V and 3 bases from J, with 13 bases between. The CDR3 spans 15 residues. Germline CDR1 MNHEY, CDR2 SVGAGI. CDR3 region: CASSSEGVGYNEQFF. Written as DNA, the CDR3 is TGTGCCAGCAGTTCCGAAGGGGTAGGCTACAATGAGCAGTTCTTC.

The chain employs TRBV6-1 and TRBJ2-7; possible D gene TRBD1, 5 bases. The ends were cut back, 10 bases at V and 5 bases at J, with 24 bases in the middle. The CDR3 sequence is 15 residues long. Germline lookup yields CDR1 MNHNS and CDR2 SASEGT. The CDR3 region has the DNA TGTGCCACCCAGATGTCGGCAGGGATAATGCACGAGCAGTACTTC. It specifies CATQMSAGIMHEQYF.

Many counts were recorded for this clonotype. V and J are TRBV28 and TRBJ2-7, with D possibly TRBD2 on 6 matching bases. The CDR3 is made up of 12 amino acids. V shed 3 bases and J shed 5 bases, with 8 bases lying between them. Germline V gene sequence: CDR1 MDHEN, CDR2 SYDVKM. The CDR3 sequence: CASSFAGNEQYF. As DNA, the CDR3 is TGTGCCAGCAGTTTTGCGGGGAACGAGCAGTACTTC.

The J gene is TRBJ2-7, the V gene TRBV3-1, with D possibly matching TRBD2 (6 bases). Germline assignment: CDR1 LGHDT and CDR2 YNNKEL (reference sequence). This CDR3 is 16 amino acids long. With 0 bases removed from V and 2 bases from J, the gap between germline ends came to 14 bases. CDR3 nucleotides: TGTGCCAGCAGCCAAGAGTCGGACTATATACCCTACGAGCAGTACTTC. Translated: CASSQESDYIPYEQYF.

In its sample, this clonotype was seen many times. The genes are TRBV9 and TRBJ2-1; the D is unclear. The V gene's germline CDR1 is SGDLS and CDR2 YYNGEE. The length of the CDR3 is 12 residues. V was trimmed by 0 bases and J by 7 bases, leaving 5 bases between them. The CDR3 DNA follows: TGTGCCAGCAGCGTAGACGGGAATGAGCAGTTCTTC. Translation gives CASSVDGNEQFF.

This clonotype appeared a few times. The J gene is TRBJ2-6, the V gene TRBV4-2; TRBD1 matches at 7 bases. V gave up 0 bases and J gave up 1 base; unmatched junction bases: 0. This CDR3 has 16 amino acids. CDR1 is LGHNA, CDR2 YNFKEQ, per germline. CDR3 loop: CASSQDRGSGANVLTF. For the CDR3, the DNA is TGTGCCAGCAGCCAAGACAGGGGGTCTGGGGCCAACGTCCTGACTTTC.

This clonotype has at least ten counts. The V and J genes are TRBV12-3 or TRBV12-4 and TRBJ1-1; TRBD1 matches at 8 bases. The CDR3 covers 14 residues. V dropped 3 bases and J dropped 3; count of bases not matched to a gene: 3. In nucleotides, the CDR3 is TGTGCCAGCAGTTTGGACAGGGAGGACACTGAAGCTTTCTTT. The encoded protein is CASSLDREDTEAFF.

This clonotype was seen more than once but under ten times. The rearrangement links TRBV5-1 to TRBJ2-5, with D perhaps matching TRBD1 or TRBD2 (6 bases each). The CDR3 extends over 13 amino acids. Looked up from germline, CDR1 is SGHRS and CDR2 is YFSETQ. Deletions cut 0 bases from V and 11 bases from J, with 14 bases between. CDR3 residues: CASSLGQGRTQYF. The CDR3 DNA reads TGCGCCAGCAGCTTGGGGCAGGGGAGGACTCAGTACTTC.

This clonotype was observed a handful of times. This chain links TRBV24-1 with TRBJ1-2; unclear D gene. In germline, CDR1 is KGHDR, CDR2 SFDVKD. The CDR3 is 13 residues long. The V end was cut by 4 bases, the J end by 2 bases, with 7 bases between. This chain's CDR3 is CATSEDYNYGYTF. The CDR3 DNA sequence: TGTGCCACCAGTGAGGATTACAACTATGGCTACACCTTC.

This clonotype has ten or more counts. The chain couples TRBV24-1 to TRBJ2-7; D gene ambiguous. The V gene lost 2 bases and the J gene lost 6 bases, with 7 bases spanning the gap. From germline, CDR1 is KGHDR and CDR2 SFDVKD. The CDR3 runs 12 residues. CDR3 nucleotide sequence: TGTGCCACCAGTGATTCTCGTGGCGAGCAGTACTTC. The encoded protein is CATSDSRGEQYF.

V usage is TRBV3-1 and J usage is TRBJ2-3, with 9 bases fitting TRBD2. CDR3 length: 19 residues. CDR1 is LGHDT, CDR2 YNNKEL, per germline (reference sequence). Losses at the gene ends were 8 bases for V and 2 bases for J; bases not matched to a gene: 20. As DNA, the CDR3 is TGTGCCAGCTCCAAAGATAGTCCGCGGGAGGGAATATCCACAGATACGCAGTATTTT. Amino acid sequence: CASSKDSPREGISTDTQYF.

The sample holds many counts of this clonotype. This chain uses TRBV3-1 with TRBJ2-5; D may be TRBD1 (6 bases). The CDR3 covers 14 residues. The ends were cut back, 3 bases at V and 5 bases at J, with 13 bases in the middle. Germline loops: CDR1 LGHDT, CDR2 YNNKEL (reference sequence). CDR3 protein: CASSHGDTKETQYF. The CDR3 bases are TGTGCCAGCAGCCACGGGGACACAAAGGAGACCCAGTACTTC.

The chain employs TRBV13 and TRBJ1-1; D is unresolved. V gave up 5 bases and J gave up 5 bases, with 18 bases separating them. In germline, CDR1 is PRHDT, CDR2 FYEKMQ (reference sequence). This CDR3 region has 15 residues. As DNA, the CDR3 is TGTGCCAGCAGCACAACCCAGACTCGCACAACTGAAGCTTTCTTT. Its protein product is CASSTTQTRTTEAFF. Filled out from reference TRBV13 and TRBJ1-1, the complete variable domain reads AAGVIQSPRHLIKEKRETATLKCYPIPRHDTVYWYQQGPGQDPQFLISFYEKMQSDKGSIPDRFSAQQFSDYHSELNMSSLELGDSALYFCASSTTQTRTTEAFFGQGTRLTVV.

This chain links TRBV20-1 with TRBJ2-5; 9 bases match TRBD2. The germline gives CDR1 DFQATT, CDR2 SNEGSKA (reference sequence). Trimming cost V 3 bases and J 4 bases; bases outside gene matches: 15. The CDR3 runs to 17 residues. CDR3 region: CSARITLAGFVPETQYF. The CDR3 DNA follows: TGCAGTGCTAGGATCACGCTAGCGGGATTTGTCCCAGAGACCCAGTACTTC.